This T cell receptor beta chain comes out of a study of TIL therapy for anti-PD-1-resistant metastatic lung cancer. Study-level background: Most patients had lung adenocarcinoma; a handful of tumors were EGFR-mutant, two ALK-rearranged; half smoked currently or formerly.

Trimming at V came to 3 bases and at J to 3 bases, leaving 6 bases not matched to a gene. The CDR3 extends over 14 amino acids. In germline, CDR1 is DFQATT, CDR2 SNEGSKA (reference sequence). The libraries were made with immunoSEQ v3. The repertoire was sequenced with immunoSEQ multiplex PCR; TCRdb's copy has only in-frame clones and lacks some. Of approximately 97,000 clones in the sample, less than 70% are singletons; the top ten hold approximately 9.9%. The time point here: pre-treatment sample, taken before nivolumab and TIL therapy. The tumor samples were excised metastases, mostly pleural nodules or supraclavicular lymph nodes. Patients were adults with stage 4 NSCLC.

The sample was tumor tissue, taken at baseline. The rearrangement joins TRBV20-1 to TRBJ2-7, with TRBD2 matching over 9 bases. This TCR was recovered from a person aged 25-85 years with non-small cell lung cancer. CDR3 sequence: CSASRASGNYEQYF. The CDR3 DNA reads TGCAGTGCTAGTAGGGCTAGCGGGAACTACGAGCAGTACTTC.